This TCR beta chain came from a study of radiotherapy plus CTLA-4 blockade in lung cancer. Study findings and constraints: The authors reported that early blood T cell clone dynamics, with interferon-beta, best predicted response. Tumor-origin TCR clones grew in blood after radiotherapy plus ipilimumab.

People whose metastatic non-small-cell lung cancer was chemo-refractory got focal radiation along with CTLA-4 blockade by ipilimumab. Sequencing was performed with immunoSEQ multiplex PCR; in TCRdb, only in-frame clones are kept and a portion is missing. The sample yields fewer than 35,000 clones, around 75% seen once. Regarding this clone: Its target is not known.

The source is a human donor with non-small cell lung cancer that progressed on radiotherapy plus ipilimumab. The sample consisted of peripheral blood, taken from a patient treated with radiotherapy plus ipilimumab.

DNA of the CDR3: TGTGCCAGCAGCCCGTCTAGCGGGAGTGACACCGGGGAGCTGTTTTTT. Residues: CASSPSSGSDTGELFF. The chain employs TRBV7-3 and TRBJ2-2; the match to TRBD2 covers 10 bases. Looked up from germline, CDR1 is SGHTA and CDR2 is FQGTGA. After removal of 5 bases from V and 3 bases from J, the junction contained 6 bases not matched to a gene. The CDR3 is made up of 16 amino acids.